These 32 T cell receptor beta chains were all obtained from the same sample, sequenced in a study of OX40 agonist ivuxolimab in advanced cancers. Using immunoSEQ multiplex PCR, the repertoire was profiled, and TCRdb retains in-frame clones only, with some absent. The sample has over 50,000 clones; nearly 90% are singletons. The specimen comprised CD4+ or CD8+ T cells sorted from blood, sampled in a trial of the OX40 agonist ivuxolimab. These receptors were collected from an adult with an advanced solid tumor such as melanoma, head and neck, liver or kidney cancer.

As concerns this clone: Sequence at one end of the junction differs from germline and may be a read error. Other DNA sequences in this sample translate to the same CDR3. This sequence joins TRBV7-2 and TRBJ2-7; D not resolved. Germline V CDR1 and CDR2: SGHTA, FQGNSA. The CDR3 is 13 amino acids. The CDR3 region is CASSLQQTYEQYF. The CDR3, as DNA: TGTGCCAGTAGCTTACAACAGACCTACGAGCAGTACTTC.

The V and J genes are TRBV5-1 and TRBJ2-7; D not certain. The CDR3 contains 14 residues. Looked up from germline, CDR1 is SGHRS and CDR2 is YFSETQ. With 0 bases removed from V and 0 bases from J, the gap between germline ends came to 7 bases. The CDR3 region is CASSLGHTSYEQYF. CDR3 sequence (DNA): TGCGCCAGCAGCTTGGGACACACCTCCTACGAGCAGTACTTC.

The chain is built from TRBV19 and TRBJ2-3; no clear D. V was clipped by 1 base and J by 1 base, with 12 bases between them. There are 16 residues in the CDR3. Germline values: CDR1 LNHDA, CDR2 SQIVND (reference sequence). The CDR3 protein is CASSIGRNRGTDTQYF. Here the CDR3 DNA reads TGTGCCAGTAGTATAGGACGGAATCGGGGCACAGATACGCAGTATTTT.

CDR3 residues: CAWSGGASGNTIYF. Written as DNA, the CDR3 is TGTGCCTGGAGTGGGGGGGCCTCTGGAAACACCATATATTTT. This chain links TRBV30 with TRBJ1-3; D perhaps matches TRBD1 (6 bases). The germline V gene encodes CDR1 GTSNPN and CDR2 SVGIG (reference sequence). This CDR3 comprises 14 residues. The V end lost 1 base, the J end lost 0 bases, and 7 bases lay between the germline ends.

A note on this clone: One end of the junction does not line up with germline, which may come from a read error. The sample contains more than one DNA sequence encoding this CDR3. J is TRBJ2-1 and V is TRBV11-2; the match to TRBD2 covers 10 bases. The CDR3 has 15 residues. The germline CDR1 and CDR2 sequences are SGHAT and FQNNGV. CDR3: CASSLAGGSYNEQFF. The DNA for the CDR3 is TGTGCCAGCAGTTTAGCGGGAGGCTCCTACAATGAGCAGTTCTTC. Supplemented by reference TRBV11-2 and TRBJ2-1, the full variable domain reads EAGVAQSPRYKIIEKRQSVAFWCNPISGHATLYWYQQILGQGPKLLIQFQNNGVVDDSQLPKDRFSAERLKGVDSTLKIQPAKLEDSAVYLCASSLAGGSYNEQFFGPGTRLTVL.

A word on this clone: The same CDR3 can be traced to other DNA sequences in this sample. The J gene is TRBJ2-2, the V gene TRBV11-2; D ambiguous. From germline, CDR1 is SGHAT and CDR2 FQNNGV. The V and J ends lost 0 bases and 8 bases respectively, with 4 bases between them. This CDR3 comprises 12 residues. This CDR3 reads CASSLDVGELFF. CDR3 nucleotide sequence: TGTGCCAGCAGCTTAGATGTTGGGGAGCTGTTTTTT.

This clone came up once. The chain couples TRBV9 to TRBJ2-5, with 11 bases matching TRBD2. With V trimmed by 3 bases and J by 9 bases, 25 bases remained unmatched. There are 20 residues in the CDR3. Germline assignment: CDR1 SGDLS and CDR2 YYNGEE. The CDR3 reads CASSDPRQGKVAGGQRAQYF. The CDR3 nucleotides read TGTGCCAGCAGCGACCCCCGACAGGGGAAGGTAGCGGGAGGGCAGAGGGCCCAGTACTTC.

V gene TRBV7-9 combines with J gene TRBJ2-1; D not resolved. The CDR3 length is 11 residues. The V gene lost 0 bases and the J gene lost 10 bases, with 4 bases spanning the gap. Germline V lookup: CDR1 SEHNR, CDR2 FQNEAQ (reference sequence). The CDR3 protein is CASSLAWEQFF. The CDR3 nucleotides are TGTGCCAGCAGCTTAGCATGGGAGCAGTTCTTC.

The chain joins TRBV6-5 to TRBJ1-6, with no clear D. Trimming took 5 bases from V and 0 from J, leaving 8 bases between them. The CDR3 covers 15 residues. Germline loops: CDR1 MNHEY, CDR2 SVGAGI. The CDR3 region has the DNA TGTGCCAGCAGTGCGGACCGCTCCTATAATTCACCCCTCCACTTT. Protein: CASSADRSYNSPLHF.

The chain links TRBV7-9 to TRBJ2-3; no definite D call. V was cut by 5 bases and J by 6 bases, with 9 bases left in between. In germline, CDR1 is SEHNR, CDR2 FQNEAQ (reference sequence). The CDR3 consists of 12 residues. CDR3 bases: TGTGCCAGCAGCCCGGACCAGGATACGCAGTATTTT. Translation gives CASSPDQDTQYF.

V and J are TRBV2 and TRBJ2-7, with 8 bases matching TRBD2. Germline CDR1 and CDR2: SNHLY and FYNNEI. Unmatched junction bases numbered 7, after V lost 7 bases and J lost 5 bases. This CDR3 is 13 amino acids long. The CDR3 loop reads CASNERESNEQYF. The DNA for the CDR3 is TGTGCCAGCAACGAGCGGGAGAGCAACGAGCAGTACTTC.

This rearrangement joins TRBV14 to TRBJ2-5; D perhaps matches TRBD1 (6 bases). V was pared by 4 bases and J by 10 bases, with 19 bases between. This CDR3 spans 14 amino acids. The V gene's germline CDR1 is SGHDN and CDR2 FVKESK. CDR3 loop: CASSPPGAGRVQYF. CDR3 bases: TGTGCCAGCAGCCCCCCAGGGGCAGGGCGGGTCCAGTACTTC.

This sequence joins TRBV18 and TRBJ2-5; the D is unclear. The germline gives CDR1 KGHSH, CDR2 LQKENI. This CDR3 comprises 15 residues. V was cut by 0 bases and J by 2 bases, with 10 bases left in between. Written as DNA, the CDR3 is TGTGCCAGCTCACCACCATTTACCACTCAAGAGACCCAGTACTTC. Translated, it gives CASSPPFTTQETQYF.

The rearrangement links TRBV18 to TRBJ2-1; 10 bases agree with TRBD1. The CDR3 has 18 residues. Trimming cost V 2 bases and J 4 bases; bases outside gene matches: 11. Per germline, CDR1 KGHSH and CDR2 LQKENI. The CDR3: CASSPYYGQGEIYNEQFF. CDR3 in DNA: TGTGCCAGCTCACCATATTATGGACAGGGGGAGATTTACAATGAGCAGTTCTTC. Drawing the rest from reference TRBV18 and TRBJ2-1, the complete variable domain is NAGVMQNPRHLVRRRGQEARLRCSPMKGHSHVYWYRQLPEEGLKFMVYLQKENIIDESGMPKERFSAEFPKEGPSILRIQQVVRGDSAAYFCASSPYYGQGEIYNEQFFGPGTRLTVL.

The V gene is TRBV5-1, the J gene TRBJ2-4; 7 positions agree with TRBD2. The CDR3 has 15 residues. Germline loops: CDR1 SGHRS, CDR2 YFSETQ. Trimming removed 4 bases from V and 6 bases from J; junction bases left unmatched: 10. CDR3 protein: CASSPAGAGRNIQYF. In nucleotides, the CDR3 is TGCGCCAGCAGCCCCGCGGGAGCAGGTCGAAACATTCAGTACTTC.

This clone was seen just once. The gene calls are TRBV11-3 and TRBJ2-1; 9 nucleotides match TRBD1. Germline CDR1 is SGHNT and CDR2 is YENEEA. Losses at the gene ends were 3 bases for V and 4 bases for J; bases not matched to a gene: 4. This CDR3 spans 15 amino acids. In nucleotides, the CDR3 is TGTGCCAGCAGCTTGGGACAGGGAGGATACAATGAGCAGTTCTTC. This gives the protein CASSLGQGGYNEQFF.

The J gene is TRBJ1-2, the V gene TRBV5-6, with 8 positions matching TRBD1. CDR3 size: 14 residues. Germline CDR1 SGHDT, CDR2 YYEEEE. The V gene end was trimmed by 6 bases and the J gene end by 3 bases; junction bases not matched to a gene: 7. This CDR3 reads CASTSGGRDYGYTF. The DNA for the CDR3 is TGTGCCAGCACCTCAGGGGGCAGGGACTATGGCTACACCTTC.

This chain uses TRBV7-2 with TRBJ2-5; 13 bases line up with TRBD2. Unmatched junction bases numbered 2, after V lost 2 bases and J lost 5 bases. This CDR3 comprises 15 residues. The germline V gene encodes CDR1 SGHTA and CDR2 FQGNSA. Here the CDR3 reads CASSLRLAGGETQYF. As DNA, the CDR3 is TGTGCCAGCAGCTTAAGACTAGCGGGAGGTGAGACCCAGTACTTC.

The chain joins TRBV5-1 to TRBJ1-4; D is undetermined. CDR1 is SGHRS, CDR2 YFSETQ, per germline. Trimming removed 4 bases at V and 0 bases at J, with 7 bases between. The CDR3 covers 14 residues. CDR3 protein: CASSPTTTNEKLFF. CDR3 DNA: TGCGCCAGCAGCCCCACAACAACTAATGAAAAACTGTTTTTT.

The chain carries TRBV6-1 and TRBJ2-2, with a possible D match to TRBD2 (5 bases). V was trimmed by 6 bases and J by 7 bases, leaving 9 bases between them. In germline, CDR1 is MNHNS, CDR2 SASEGT. The CDR3 loop spans 12 amino acids. The CDR3 region has the DNA TGTGCCAGCAGCGGGGATTACGGGGAGCTGTTTTTT. Translated: CASSGDYGELFF.

V gene TRBV28 combines with J gene TRBJ1-4; D is uncertain. Germline CDR1 MDHEN, CDR2 SYDVKM. The CDR3 has 13 amino acids. V lost 8 bases and J 5 bases, leaving 12 bases between the germline ends. The CDR3 loop is CASETGQNEKLFF. The CDR3 DNA is TGTGCCAGCGAAACCGGCCAGAATGAAAAACTGTTTTTT.

The chain joins TRBV11-2 to TRBJ2-4; no clear D. Germline-derived CDR1 and CDR2 are SGHAT and FQNNGV. The CDR3 has 12 residues. V gave up 0 bases and J gave up 6 bases, with 3 bases separating them. CDR3 nucleotides: TGTGCCAGCAGCTTAGACGTAAACATTCAGTACTTC. Translated: CASSLDVNIQYF.

The CDR3, as DNA: TGTGCCAGCAGCGTAGGAGGCCTGTACAATGAGCAGTTCTTC. It specifies CASSVGGLYNEQFF. The V gene is TRBV9, the J gene TRBJ2-1; D not resolved. The V and J ends lost 0 bases and 4 bases respectively, with 8 bases between them. This CDR3 spans 14 amino acids. Germline V CDR1 and CDR2: SGDLS, YYNGEE.

This chain uses TRBV27 with TRBJ2-3, with 9 bases fitting TRBD1. The CDR3 has 15 residues. The germline gives CDR1 MNHEY, CDR2 SMNVEV (reference sequence). Germline trimming cut 5 bases from V and 4 bases from J; bases unmatched to any gene: 7. The CDR3 DNA sequence: TGTGCCAGCAGTCGACAGGGGGATTTAGCAGATACGCAGTATTTT. Translated: CASSRQGDLADTQYF.

This clone was seen more than once but under ten times. This chain uses TRBV9 with TRBJ2-1, with D maybe TRBD2 (6 bases). Germline V CDR1 and CDR2: SGDLS, YYNGEE. V shed 1 base and J shed 9 bases, with 11 bases lying between them. This CDR3 is built from 13 residues. The CDR3: CASSVRTSSEQFF. The DNA of the CDR3 is TGTGCCAGCAGCGTACGTACTAGCAGTGAGCAGTTCTTC.

The chain combines TRBV6-5 with TRBJ1-2; no clear D gene. The CDR3 is 13 amino acids. The germline V and J ends were trimmed by 10 bases and 4 bases, with 16 bases remaining between them. The V gene's germline CDR1 is MNHEY and CDR2 SVGAGI. The CDR3 is CATAQTAGYGYTF. In DNA form, the CDR3 reads TGTGCCACGGCTCAAACGGCAGGCTATGGCTACACCTTC.

The rearrangement uses TRBV2 and TRBJ2-5; D assignment may be TRBD1 or TRBD2 (5 bases each). The V end was cut by 1 base, the J end by 5 bases, with 14 bases between. Per the germline V gene, CDR1 is SNHLY and CDR2 is FYNNEI. There are 15 residues in the CDR3. CDR3 sequence (DNA): TGTGCCAGCAGTGAAGTTCGCACAGGCGGGGAGACCCAGTACTTC. Amino acids: CASSEVRTGGETQYF.

The chain couples TRBV18 to TRBJ2-2; D might be TRBD1 (6 bases). Germline-derived CDR1 and CDR2 are KGHSH and LQKENI. V was clipped by 4 bases and J by 4 bases, with 13 bases between them. There are 15 residues in the CDR3. Here the CDR3 reads CASSLAGQSTGELFF. DNA of the CDR3: TGTGCCAGCTCACTAGCCGGACAGTCCACCGGGGAGCTGTTTTTT.

Only one count was recorded for this clone. This rearrangement joins TRBV2 to TRBJ2-7, with D tentatively TRBD1 (5 bases). Trimming shortened V by 3 bases and J by 3 bases, and 12 bases separated the two germline ends. In germline, CDR1 is SNHLY, CDR2 FYNNEI. The length of the CDR3 is 14 residues. This CDR3 is CASSEVTTDYEQYF. CDR3 sequence (DNA): TGTGCCAGCAGTGAGGTCACGACAGACTACGAGCAGTACTTC.

In regard to this clone: Different DNA sequences within this sample yield the same CDR3. The V call is TRBV7-9, the J call TRBJ1-5; the D gene is possibly TRBD1 (5 bases). V gave up 5 bases and J gave up 0 bases, with 11 bases separating them. Germline V CDR1 and CDR2: SEHNR, FQNEAQ (reference sequence). This CDR3 spans 15 amino acids. The CDR3 DNA reads TGTGCCAGCAGCACGGGGGGATTTAGCAATCAGCCCCAGCATTTT. Amino acid sequence: CASSTGGFSNQPQHF.

The chain has TRBV2 and TRBJ2-4; 10 bases line up with TRBD1. The CDR3 contains 17 residues. Germline V gene sequence: CDR1 SNHLY, CDR2 FYNNEI. V gave up 6 bases and J gave up 0 bases; unmatched junction bases: 8. The CDR3 bases are TGTGCCAGCAGAGCCCCGGGACAGGGGTTAGCCAAAAACATTCAGTACTTC. Translating it yields CASRAPGQGLAKNIQYF.

CDR3 residues: CASSSTATRGEKLFF. In DNA form, the CDR3 reads TGCGCCAGCAGCTCCACAGCCACCAGAGGCGAAAAACTGTTTTTT. The chain combines TRBV5-1 with TRBJ1-4; D is ambiguous. Germline V CDR1 and CDR2: SGHRS, YFSETQ. Trimming shortened V by 3 bases and J by 8 bases, and 17 bases separated the two germline ends. The CDR3 consists of 15 residues. Looking up the rest from reference TRBV5-1 and TRBJ1-4 gives the full variable domain: KAGVTQTPRYLIKTRGQQVTLSCSPISGHRSVSWYQQTPGQGLQFLFEYFSETQRNKGNFPGRFSGRQFSNSRSEMNVSTLELGDSALYLCASSSTATRGEKLFFGSGTQLSVL.